The 15 T cell receptor beta chains below come from one sample, sequenced in a study of shared clonotypes between healthy human individuals. Produced via immunoSEQ multiplex PCR; TCRdb's table is partial and in-frame only. The profile shows about 2.4 million clones, roughly 93% of them singletons. Sequenced: naive CD4+ T cells from PBMCs. Subset: CD45RA+ positively selected. Every receptor here comes from a man aged 18 to 29 in good health. Some clones in this sample may be carry-over from other donors' samples.

The chain uses TRBV10-3 and TRBJ2-2; D not resolved. The CDR3 spans 16 residues. V was pared by 1 base and J by 5 bases, with 14 bases between. CDR1 and CDR2 (germline): ENHRY, SYGVKD. The CDR3 reads CAISEFLAGLTGELFF. The CDR3 DNA is TGTGCCATCAGTGAGTTTCTGGCAGGCCTGACCGGGGAGCTGTTTTTT.

In the case of this clone: Other nucleotide sequences from this sample produce the same CDR3. CDR3 coding DNA: TGTGCCAGCAGCCAAACCGGGTCTGGAAACACCATATATTTT. This sequence encodes CASSQTGSGNTIYF. The chain employs TRBV7-9 and TRBJ1-3; D remains unclear. The CDR3 runs 14 residues. Trimming pared 5 bases from V and 1 base from J, leaving 9 bases between. Looked up from germline, CDR1 is SEHNR and CDR2 is FQNEAQ (reference sequence).

The chain uses TRBV9 and TRBJ1-1; TRBD1 matches 9 bases. Germline V lookup: CDR1 SGDLS, CDR2 YYNGEE. V lost 6 bases, J lost 3 bases, and 12 bases stayed unmatched. CDR3 length: 16 residues. For the CDR3, the DNA is TGTGCCAGCACCAAGGGACAGGGTAATACGGACACTGAAGCTTTCTTT. This encodes CASTKGQGNTDTEAFF.

This clone was seen a single time. The gene calls are TRBV7-6 and TRBJ1-4; 11 bases are shared with TRBD1. CDR1 and CDR2 (germline): SGHVS, FNYEAQ. V lost 5 bases, J lost 8 bases, and 7 bases stayed unmatched. This CDR3 is built from 15 residues. The CDR3 reads CASSRTGGVFEKLFF. The DNA of the CDR3 is TGTGCCAGCAGCCGGACAGGGGGCGTTTTCGAAAAACTGTTTTTT.

This chain joins TRBV7-8 and TRBJ2-7; no definite D call. Germline values: CDR1 SGHVS, CDR2 FQNEAQ. V shed 1 base and J shed 5 bases, with 27 bases lying between them. This CDR3 spans 19 amino acids. Here the CDR3 reads CASSLVLTGVVSQWNEQYF. DNA of the CDR3: TGTGCCAGCAGCTTAGTCCTGACGGGCGTAGTTTCTCAATGGAACGAGCAGTACTTC.

This rearrangement joins TRBV14 to TRBJ2-1; D is undetermined. This CDR3 spans 13 amino acids. Germline values: CDR1 SGHDN, CDR2 FVKESK. Deletions cut 0 bases from V and 12 bases from J, with 12 bases between. The CDR3 nucleotides are TGTGCCAGCAGCCAAGATCTGGGCCGCGGGCAGTTCTTC. It yields the protein CASSQDLGRGQFF.

The rearrangement joins TRBV5-4 to TRBJ2-2; a possible D gene is TRBD2 (5 bases). V was cut by 5 bases and J by 4 bases, with 12 bases left in between. Germline V gene data show CDR1 as SGHNT and CDR2 as YYREEE (reference sequence). The CDR3 consists of 14 residues. The CDR3 is CASRSGILTGELFF. In nucleotides, the CDR3 is TGTGCCAGCAGGTCCGGGATTCTCACCGGGGAGCTGTTTTTT.

The chain employs TRBV11-3 and TRBJ2-1; tentatively, D is TRBD1 or TRBD2 (5 bases each). V lost 1 base to trimming and J lost 9 bases, with 13 bases between them. Germline loops: CDR1 SGHNT, CDR2 YENEEA. The CDR3 sequence is 14 residues long. CDR3 nucleotides: TGTGCCAGCAGCTTAGTGGGACCCAGCACTGAGCAGTTCTTC. As protein: CASSLVGPSTEQFF.

The chain uses TRBV5-6 and TRBJ1-4, with a tentative D call TRBD1 (5 bases). The CDR3 sequence is 14 residues long. Germline V gives CDR1 SGHDT, CDR2 YYEEEE. The V end lost 4 bases, the J end lost 4 bases, and 11 bases lay between the germline ends. The CDR3 nucleotides read TGTGCCAGCAGCCAATTCGACAGTAATGAAAAACTGTTTTTT. This codes for CASSQFDSNEKLFF.

V and J are TRBV5-1 and TRBJ2-2; 7 bases map to TRBD2. CDR3 length: 17 residues. J lost 5 bases, V lost 1 base, and 11 bases had no gene match. Per germline, CDR1 SGHRS and CDR2 YFSETQ. The CDR3 sequence is CASSLPAVMRGTGELFF. Written as DNA, the CDR3 is TGCGCCAGCAGCTTGCCGGCAGTTATGCGGGGGACCGGGGAGCTGTTTTTT.

The chain employs TRBV28 and TRBJ2-7; 8 bases agree with TRBD1. The CDR3 is 13 residues long. From germline, CDR1 is MDHEN and CDR2 SYDVKM. With 8 bases clipped from V and 2 bases from J, the junction kept 5 bases outside the gene matches. The DNA for the CDR3 is TGTGCCAGCCTCGGACAGGGTCCCTACGAGCAGTACTTC. Its translation: CASLGQGPYEQYF.

This chain joins TRBV5-1 and TRBJ2-5; D remains ambiguous. Germline CDR1 reads SGHRS; CDR2 reads YFSETQ. The CDR3 totals 13 residues. Between the trimmed V and J ends, which lost 1 base and 5 bases, there was a span of 9 bases. The CDR3 spells CASSLSGLETQYF. The CDR3 DNA is TGCGCCAGCAGCTTGTCGGGTTTGGAGACCCAGTACTTC. The full variable domain, in which reference TRBV5-1 and TRBJ2-5 provide the parts outside the CDR3, is KAGVTQTPRYLIKTRGQQVTLSCSPISGHRSVSWYQQTPGQGLQFLFEYFSETQRNKGNFPGRFSGRQFSNSRSEMNVSTLELGDSALYLCASSLSGLETQYFGPGTRLLVL.

The V gene is TRBV28, the J gene TRBJ1-4; 8 bases line up with TRBD1. V was pared by 10 bases and J by 4 bases, with 8 bases of the junction left unmatched. Germline-derived CDR1 and CDR2 are MDHEN and SYDVKM. This CDR3 has 14 amino acids. The CDR3 sequence is CAIGQGRVNEKLFF. The DNA for the CDR3 is TGTGCCATAGGACAGGGTCGCGTTAATGAAAAACTGTTTTTT.

The chain is built from TRBV28 and TRBJ2-5, with TRBD1 as a possible D gene (6 bases). Trimming took off 7 bases at V and 2 bases at J, with 17 bases between the two ends. The CDR3 loop spans 15 amino acids. CDR1 is MDHEN and CDR2 is SYDVKM in the germline V gene. CDR3 residues: CASTFRTVKQETQYF. The DNA of the CDR3 is TGTGCCAGCACCTTTAGGACAGTGAAGCAAGAGACCCAGTACTTC.

The chain combines TRBV2 with TRBJ1-4, with unresolved D. Trimming stripped 10 bases from V and 5 bases from J, with 17 bases between. Germline values: CDR1 SNHLY, CDR2 FYNNEI. The CDR3 is 14 residues long. CDR3 residues: CANAPEDVNEKLFF. In nucleotides, the CDR3 is TGTGCCAACGCCCCAGAGGATGTAAATGAAAAACTGTTTTTT.